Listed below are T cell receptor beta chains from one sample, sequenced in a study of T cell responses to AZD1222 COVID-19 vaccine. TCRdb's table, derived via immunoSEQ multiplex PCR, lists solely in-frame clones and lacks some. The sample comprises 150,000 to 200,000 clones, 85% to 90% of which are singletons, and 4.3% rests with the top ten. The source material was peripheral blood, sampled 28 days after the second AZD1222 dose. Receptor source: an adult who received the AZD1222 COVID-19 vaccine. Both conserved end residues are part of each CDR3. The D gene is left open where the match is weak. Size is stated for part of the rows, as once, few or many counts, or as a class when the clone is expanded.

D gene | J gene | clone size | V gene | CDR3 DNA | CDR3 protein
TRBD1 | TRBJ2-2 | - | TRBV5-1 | TGCGCCAGCAGCGTAGACAGGGCTCACGGGGAGCTGTTTTTT | CASSVDRAHGELFF
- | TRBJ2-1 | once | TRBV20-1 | TGCAGTGCTAGTGGCAGTAATTACAATGAGCAGTTCTTC | CSASGSNYNEQFF
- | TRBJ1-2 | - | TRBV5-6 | TGTGCCACGACTCTTGCAGGCAAGGGAGAGGACTATGGCTACACCTTC | CATTLAGKGEDYGYTF
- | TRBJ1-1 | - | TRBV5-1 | TGCGCCAGCATGCGGGACCGAGGGAGAAGGACTGAAGCTTTCTTT | CASMRDRGRRTEAFF
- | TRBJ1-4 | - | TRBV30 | TGTGCCTGGAACCGGGGACCTTCAGATGAAAAACTGTTTTTT | CAWNRGPSDEKLFF
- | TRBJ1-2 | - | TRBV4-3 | TGCGCCAGCAGCCAAGATCGGGGTAGGGCCTATGGCTACACCTTC | CASSQDRGRAYGYTF
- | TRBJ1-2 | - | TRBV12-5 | TGTGCTAGTGGTTTGGCCAGCCCTCAGGACGGCTACACCTTC | CASGLASPQDGYTF
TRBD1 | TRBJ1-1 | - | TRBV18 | TGTGCCAGCTCATCGGTATGGACAGGGAACACTGAAGCTTTCTTT | CASSSVWTGNTEAFF
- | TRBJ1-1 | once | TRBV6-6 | TGTGCCAGCAGTCCCGGGGGGTCCGGAGGAGTGAACACTGAAGCTTTCTTT | CASSPGGSGGVNTEAFF
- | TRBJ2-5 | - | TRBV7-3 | TGTGCCAGCAGCCAAGGGCCGACTAGGGCGGAGACCCAGTACTTC | CASSQGPTRAETQYF
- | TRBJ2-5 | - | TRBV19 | TGTGCCAGTGTTGAGACCCAGTACTTC | CASVETQYF
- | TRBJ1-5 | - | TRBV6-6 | TGTGCCAGCAGCCCTTTGGGGAATCAGCCCCAGCATTTT | CASSPLGNQPQHF
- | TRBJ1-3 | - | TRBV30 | TGTGCCTGGAGCGACCCAAGGGGGGGAAACACCATATATTTT | CAWSDPRGGNTIYF
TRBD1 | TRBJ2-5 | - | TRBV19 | TGTGCCAGTAGAATCGGACAGGGGGCACGTGAGACCCAGTACTTC | CASRIGQGARETQYF
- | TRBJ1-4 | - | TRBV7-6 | TGTGCCAGCAGCCCCGCCCTTCAGACAACAACTAATGAAAAACTGTTTTTT | CASSPALQTTTNEKLFF
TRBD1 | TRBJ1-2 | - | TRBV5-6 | TGTGCCAGCAGCTGGGGACAGGAAGATGGCTACACCTTC | CASSWGQEDGYTF
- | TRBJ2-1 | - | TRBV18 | TGTGCCAGCTCACCCATGACTACGCCTACGGGTGAGCAGTTCTTC | CASSPMTTPTGEQFF
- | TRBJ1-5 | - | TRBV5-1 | TGCGCCAGCAGCCCCCTGGGAGGGATTTACAATCAGCCCCAGCATTTT | CASSPLGGIYNQPQHF
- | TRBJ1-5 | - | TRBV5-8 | TGTGCCAGCAGCTTGTTGTATCGTCTCTGGCAGCCCCAGCATTTT | CASSLLYRLWQPQHF
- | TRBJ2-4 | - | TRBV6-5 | TGTGCCAGCAGTCCAAACGTCGGTGCCAAAAACATTCAGTACTTC | CASSPNVGAKNIQYF
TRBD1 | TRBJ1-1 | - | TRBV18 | TGTGCCAGCTCACCCGACAGGGTTGACGCTTTCTTT | CASSPDRVDAFF
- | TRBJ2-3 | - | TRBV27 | TGTGCCAGCAGTAGGGTGCAGGGAGAAGGAGATACGCAGTATTTT | CASSRVQGEGDTQYF
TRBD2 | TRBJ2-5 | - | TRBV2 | TGTGCCACCCCCCGGGGGAGGGAAGAGACCCAGTACTTC | CATPRGREETQYF
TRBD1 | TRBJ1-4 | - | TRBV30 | TGTGCCTGGAGTGTTTTTAGGAGACAGGGGGTAGAGTTGTTTTTT | CAWSVFRRQGVELFF
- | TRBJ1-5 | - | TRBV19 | TGTGCCAGTAGTGAAGAGGGCAATCAGCCCCAGCATTTT | CASSEEGNQPQHF
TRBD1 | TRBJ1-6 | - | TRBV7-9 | TGTGCCAGCAGCCGTGACAGGGTCGACTCACCCCTCCACTTT | CASSRDRVDSPLHF
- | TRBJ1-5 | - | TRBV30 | TGTGCCTGGAGGAGGGAGGGAGGTCCCCAGCATTTT | CAWRREGGPQHF
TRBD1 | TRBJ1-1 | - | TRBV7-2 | TGTGCCAGCAGCAGACAGGGGAGTGGGAACACTGAAGCTTTCTTT | CASSRQGSGNTEAFF
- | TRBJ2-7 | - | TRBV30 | TGTGCCTGGAAGGGACCCTCCTACGAGCAGTACTTC | CAWKGPSYEQYF
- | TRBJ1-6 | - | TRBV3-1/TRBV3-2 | TGTGCCAGCACCCCCGGGGGGTCGGATTCACCCCTCCACTTT | CASTPGGSDSPLHF
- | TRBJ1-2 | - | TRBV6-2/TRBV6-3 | TGTGCCAGCAGTTACGCTCCCTATGGCTACACCTTC | CASSYAPYGYTF
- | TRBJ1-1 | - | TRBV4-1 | TGCGCCAGCAGCCAAGACGGCAGGGCGGTAGGGACTGAAGCTTTCTTT | CASSQDGRAVGTEAFF
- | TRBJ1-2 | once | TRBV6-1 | TGTGCCAGCAGTGAACTCCATGGCTACACCTTC | CASSELHGYTF
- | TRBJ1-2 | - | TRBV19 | TGTGCCAGTAGTATTGAGCCTTTGGGTGGCTACACCTTC | CASSIEPLGGYTF
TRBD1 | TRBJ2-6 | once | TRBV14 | TGTGCCAGCAGCCCGGGACAGGGGAGATCTGGGGCCAACGTCCTGACTTTC | CASSPGQGRSGANVLTF
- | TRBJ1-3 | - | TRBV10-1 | TGCGCCAGCAGCCCGAGCTCTGGAAACACCATATATTTT | CASSPSSGNTIYF
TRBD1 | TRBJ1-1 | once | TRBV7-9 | TGTGCCAGCAGCCCCGGGACAGGGTTTAACACTGAAGCTTTCTTT | CASSPGTGFNTEAFF
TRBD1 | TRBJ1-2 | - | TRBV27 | TGTGCCAGCAGTCCTTCGACAGGGGCAACTAACTATGGCTACACCTTC | CASSPSTGATNYGYTF
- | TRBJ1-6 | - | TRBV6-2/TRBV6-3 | TGTGCCAGCAGTTACTGGGCCAATTCACCCCTCCACTTT | CASSYWANSPLHF
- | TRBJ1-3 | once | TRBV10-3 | TGTGCCATCGGAGGTGGAAACACCATATATTTT | CAIGGGNTIYF
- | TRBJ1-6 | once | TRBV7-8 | TGTGCCAGCAGCCTCATGGGGGGGGAATGGAATTCACCCCTCCACTTT | CASSLMGGEWNSPLHF
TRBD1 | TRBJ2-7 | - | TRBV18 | TGTGCCAGCTCACCTGCCGGACAGGGGAGGGAGCAGTACTTC | CASSPAGQGREQYF
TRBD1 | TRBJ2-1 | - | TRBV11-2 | TGTGCCAGCAGCCAGGGGACAGGTTTTTACAATGAGCAGTTCTTC | CASSQGTGFYNEQFF
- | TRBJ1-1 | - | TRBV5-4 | TGTGCCAGCAGCCCGGCACGGTTGAACACTGAAGCTTTCTTT | CASSPARLNTEAFF
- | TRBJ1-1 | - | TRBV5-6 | TGTGCCAGCAGCTTGTTCGGATCCACTGAAGCTTTCTTT | CASSLFGSTEAFF
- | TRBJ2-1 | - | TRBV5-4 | TGTGCCAGCAGCTTCGGGGGCGGCTCCTACAATGAGCAGTTCTTC | CASSFGGGSYNEQFF